This is a list of T cell receptor beta chains from one sample in a study of blood T cell repertoires in COVID-19. Some clones are missing from TCRdb's copy, which holds only in-frame ones; the method was immunoSEQ multiplex PCR. The repertoire includes 110,000 to 150,000 clones, 84% of them detected once, and about 9.4% sits in the top ten. The sequencing sample was made of peripheral blood. All receptors derive from a man aged 60 to 75 with active or convalescent COVID-19. Each CDR3 is given with its conserved first and last residue. Each record gives: V gene, CDR3 protein.

TRBV5-1,CASSNGQGLSTDTQYF
TRBV13,CASKGTSGGAYYNEQFF
TRBV7-2,CASSLGIQGGYSNQPQHF
TRBV28,CAAGPNNYGYTF
TRBV2,CASSVNDGWDRSGYTF
TRBV5-8,CASSPPGGNEQFF
TRBV5-4,CASSLGGFFSSYEQYF
TRBV24-1,CATSDPVGQKGTGELFF
TRBV11-2,CASSTQGTAIYF
TRBV6-5,CASSYSSGSSDTQYF
TRBV18,CASSISPGANVLTF
TRBV5-8,CASSLARQGGDEQYF
TRBV27,CASSTIRGQQFF
TRBV7-9,CASSTDRLANYGYTF
TRBV30,CALTGTGAGNTIYF
TRBV11-3,CASSLTGTGPPGELFF
TRBV9,CASSVGRSSYNEQFF
TRBV18,CASSHGQQPSGYTF
TRBV7-8,CASSLVGRIYEQYF
TRBV2,CASTEGGTTSHSRRGYTF
TRBV30,CAWSVRENEKLFF
TRBV14,CASSQGGGRNIQYF